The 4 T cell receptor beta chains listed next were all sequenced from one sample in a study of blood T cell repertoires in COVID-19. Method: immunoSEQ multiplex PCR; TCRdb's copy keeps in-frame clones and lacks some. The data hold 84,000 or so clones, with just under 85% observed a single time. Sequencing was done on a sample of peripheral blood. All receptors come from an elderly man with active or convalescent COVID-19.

In DNA form, the CDR3 reads TGTGCCAGCAGCCCCCGCCGGGGGTATCTGGAGACCCAGTACTTC. It codes for CASSPRRGYLETQYF. J is TRBJ2-5 and V is TRBV7-7; tentative D call: TRBD2 (6 bases). V dropped 5 bases and J dropped 5 bases, with 18 bases sitting between them. The CDR3 runs 15 residues. Germline V gene sequence: CDR1 SSHAT, CDR2 FNYEAQ (reference sequence).

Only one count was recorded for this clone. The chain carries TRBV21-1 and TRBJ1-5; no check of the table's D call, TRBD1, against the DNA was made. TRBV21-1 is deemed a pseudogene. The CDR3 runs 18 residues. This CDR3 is CASITDRNAFNSNQPQHF. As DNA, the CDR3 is TGTGCCAGCATTACGGACAGGAACGCGTTTAATAGCAATCAGCCCCAGCATTTT.

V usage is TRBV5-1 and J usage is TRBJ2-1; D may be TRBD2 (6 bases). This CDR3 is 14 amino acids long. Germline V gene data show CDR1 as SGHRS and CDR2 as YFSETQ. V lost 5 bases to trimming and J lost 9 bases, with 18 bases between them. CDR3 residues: CASSWSGESGEQFF. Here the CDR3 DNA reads TGCGCCAGCAGTTGGTCGGGGGAGTCAGGTGAGCAGTTCTTC.

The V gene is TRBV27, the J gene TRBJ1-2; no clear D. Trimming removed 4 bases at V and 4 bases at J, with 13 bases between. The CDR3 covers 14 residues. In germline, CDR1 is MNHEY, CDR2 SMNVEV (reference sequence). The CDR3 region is CASSSLGQLYGYTF. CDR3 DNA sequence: TGTGCCAGCAGTTCTCTTGGGCAGCTCTATGGCTACACCTTC.